Listed below are T cell receptor beta chains from one sample, sequenced in a study of blood T cell repertoires in COVID-19. Sequenced by immunoSEQ multiplex PCR; TCRdb stores in-frame clones only, minus some. The sample holds 250,000 or so clones, about nine tenths seen once. The sequenced sample consisted of peripheral blood. Source of these receptors: a woman aged 40 to 55 who had recovered from COVID-19. Both conserved end residues are part of each CDR3. D genes are given only for firm matches.

d_call	v_call	j_call	cdr3_aa
NA	TRBV3-1/TRBV3-2	TRBJ1-1	CASSVTKTGHTEAFF
NA	TRBV28	TRBJ2-1	CASLSGPTNEQFF
TRBD2	TRBV27	TRBJ2-7	CASRPFSGRAGEQYF
TRBD1	TRBV6-1	TRBJ2-5	CASSVSGTGGSETQYF
TRBD1	TRBV12-3/TRBV12-4	TRBJ1-1	CASTGQVGTEAFF
NA	TRBV28	TRBJ1-1	CASSFLGSTEAFF
TRBD1	TRBV27	TRBJ1-6	CASSPGQGVTPLHF
NA	TRBV24-1	TRBJ2-3	CATSDLSGRSTDTQYF
NA	TRBV3-1/TRBV3-2	TRBJ2-3	CASSHALKGGGPDTQYF
NA	TRBV29-1	TRBJ1-2	CSVEGPEFGYTF
NA	TRBV28	TRBJ2-7	CASRLYRESYEQYF
TRBD1	TRBV6-5	TRBJ1-2	CASSSTGSGYTF
TRBD2	TRBV18	TRBJ2-4	CASSPRTSGTDIQYF
TRBD1	TRBV27	TRBJ2-7	CASSWTGTGEYEQYF
TRBD1	TRBV27	TRBJ1-5	CASRAGTGLGGQPQHF
NA	TRBV28	TRBJ2-3	CASSSPSYTDTQYF
NA	TRBV18	TRBJ2-3	CASSPSSGVDTQYF
NA	TRBV19	TRBJ2-7	CASSSGRTYEQYF
TRBD2	TRBV7-2	TRBJ2-1	CASSRGGEQFF
NA	TRBV18	TRBJ2-3	CASSPRDSGGDTQYF
NA	TRBV11-2	TRBJ2-2	CASSPGSGGELFF
TRBD2	TRBV2	TRBJ2-2	CASRPGGVTGELFF